The entry below describes one T cell receptor beta chain. Its antigen remains unidentified. The sorted conventional CD4 T cells were gated as CD4+CD127+. The source of the sample is a study of B cell selection in AIRE deficiency. Sequencing used immunoSEQ multiplex PCR; TCRdb keeps in-frame clones, though not all of them. This sample has around 23,000 clones, with 95% found just once. In germline, CDR1 is SGHVS, CDR2 FQNEAQ. The CDR3 runs 14 residues. Trimming took off 0 bases at V and 5 bases at J, with 10 bases between the two ends. Study-wide results and limits: Shared Treg sequences were biased toward short CDR3s with few non-templated nucleotide insertions. Healthy Tconv contained about 35% of shared healthy Treg sequences; only TCRbeta sequenced. Of roughly 4,000 shared Treg TCRbeta sequences, around 30% were healthy-only, 9.3% patient-only. Approximately 30% of healthy-donor shared Treg TCRbeta sequences appeared in patient Tconv cells.

Sequencing was performed on CD4+CD127+ conventional T cells sorted from PBMCs. V is TRBV7-8 and J is TRBJ2-5, with D uncertain. The sequence came from a human donor in good health. As DNA, the CDR3 is TGTGCCAGCAGCTTAGCGGACGGGCGGGAGACCCAGTACTTC. Protein sequence: CASSLADGRETQYF.